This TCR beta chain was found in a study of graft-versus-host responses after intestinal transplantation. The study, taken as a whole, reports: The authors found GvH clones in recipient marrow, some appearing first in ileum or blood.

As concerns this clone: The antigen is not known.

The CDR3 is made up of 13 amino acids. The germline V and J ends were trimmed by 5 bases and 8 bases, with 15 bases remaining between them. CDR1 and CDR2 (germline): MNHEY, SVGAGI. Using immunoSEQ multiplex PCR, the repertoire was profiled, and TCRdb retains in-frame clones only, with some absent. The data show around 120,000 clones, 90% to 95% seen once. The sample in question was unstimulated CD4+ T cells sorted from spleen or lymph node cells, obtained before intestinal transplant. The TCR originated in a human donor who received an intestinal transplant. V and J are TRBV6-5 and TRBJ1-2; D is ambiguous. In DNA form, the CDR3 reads TGTGCCAGCAGTGAAGCAAGGTCCCTGGGCTACACCTTC. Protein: CASSEARSLGYTF.